Below, 26 T cell receptor beta chains from the same sample are listed, as sequenced in a study of cytomegalovirus exposure and HLA in healthy donors. PCR employed 60 Vbeta and 13 Jbeta primers. The protocol was immunoSEQ multiplex PCR, while the TCRdb copy is restricted to in-frame clones and leaves out a portion. The sample lists around 150,000 clones; about 80% were seen once. The sequenced sample consisted of PBMCs. The receptors shown here come from a woman in her thirties or forties in good health and CMV-seronegative.

The chain joins TRBV19 to TRBJ2-2, with 15 bases fitting TRBD2. Per germline, CDR1 LNHDA and CDR2 SQIVND (reference sequence). The V and J ends lost 4 bases and 3 bases, in that order; junction bases with no gene match: 6. The CDR3 covers 18 residues. This CDR3 reads CASSKGLAGGLDTGELFF. In DNA form, the CDR3 reads TGTGCCAGTAGTAAGGGACTAGCGGGAGGATTGGACACCGGGGAGCTGTTTTTT.

This clone was counted between two and nine times. This rearrangement joins TRBV7-9 to TRBJ2-6; possibly TRBD1 for D (6 bases). The CDR3 extends over 17 amino acids. V gave up 3 bases and J gave up 2 bases, with 14 bases separating them. Germline-derived CDR1 and CDR2 are SEHNR and FQNEAQ (reference sequence). The chain's CDR3 is CASSFTGKRAGANVLTF. DNA for the CDR3: TGTGCCAGCAGCTTTACAGGGAAGAGGGCTGGGGCCAACGTCCTGACTTTC. Combining the CDR3 with reference TRBV7-9 and TRBJ2-6 gives the whole variable domain DTGVSQNPRHKITKRGQNVTFRCDPISEHNRLYWYRQTLGQGPEFLTYFQNEAQLEKSRLLSDRFSAERPKGSFSTLEIQRTEQGDSAMYLCASSFTGKRAGANVLTFGAGSRLTVL.

V usage is TRBV7-9 and J usage is TRBJ2-5, with 10 positions matching TRBD2. In germline, CDR1 is SEHNR, CDR2 FQNEAQ (reference sequence). V was clipped by 1 base and J by 4 bases; unmatched bases: 15. CDR3 length equals 19 residues. The CDR3 here is CASSLDGLSSGRLSETQYF. The CDR3 DNA reads TGTGCCAGCAGCTTAGATGGTCTGTCTAGCGGGAGATTGTCAGAGACCCAGTACTTC.

The chain recombines TRBV30 with TRBJ1-1; 9 bases agree with TRBD1. V was clipped by 5 bases and J by 2 bases; unmatched bases: 3. The germline CDR1 and CDR2 sequences are GTSNPN and SVGIG (reference sequence). This CDR3 is 13 amino acids long. The DNA of the CDR3 is TGTGCCTGGGACAGGGGGGGAAACACTGAAGCTTTCTTT. Translation: CAWDRGGNTEAFF.

J is TRBJ2-1 and V is TRBV6-5; 8 nucleotides agree with TRBD1. V lost 5 bases to trimming and J lost 6 bases; unmatched junction nucleotides: 0. The CDR3 extends over 12 amino acids. Germline V gene lookup returns CDR1 MNHEY and CDR2 SVGAGI. In DNA, the CDR3 is TGTGCCAGCAGTGGGACAGGCAATGAGCAGTTCTTC. This codes for CASSGTGNEQFF.

The chain carries TRBV7-2 and TRBJ1-1; 7 bases fit TRBD1. J lost 5 bases, V lost 1 base, and 7 bases had no gene match. This CDR3 comprises 15 residues. Germline CDR1 and CDR2: SGHTA and FQGNSA. The CDR3 loop is CASSLVRGRVTEAFF. As DNA, the CDR3 is TGTGCCAGCAGCTTAGTAAGGGGGCGGGTAACTGAAGCTTTCTTT. The full variable domain, in which reference TRBV7-2 and TRBJ1-1 provide the parts outside the CDR3, is GAGVSQSPSNKVTEKGKDVELRCDPISGHTALYWYRQSLGQGLEFLIYFQGNSAPDKSGLPSDRFSAERTGGSVSTLTIQRTQQEDSAVYLCASSLVRGRVTEAFFGQGTRLTVV.

The rearrangement joins TRBV28 to TRBJ1-5; D possibly corresponds to TRBD1 (6 bases). The CDR3 covers 15 residues. Germline values: CDR1 MDHEN, CDR2 SYDVKM. Deletions cut 5 bases from V and 2 bases from J, with 13 bases between. CDR3 sequence (DNA): TGTGCCAGCAGTCCCGGGGGGGCGGGCAATCAGCCCCAGCATTTT. Its translation: CASSPGGAGNQPQHF.

The V and J genes are TRBV6-5 and TRBJ1-3; D may be TRBD1 (6 bases). Trimming shortened V by 0 bases and J by 6 bases, and 12 bases separated the two germline ends. CDR3 size: 15 residues. Germline V gene sequence: CDR1 MNHEY, CDR2 SVGAGI. The CDR3: CASSYSIGGANTIYF. CDR3 bases: TGTGCCAGCAGTTACTCGATAGGGGGAGCAAACACCATATATTTT.

In this sample, this clone turned up a few times. The V call is TRBV19, the J call TRBJ2-5, with TRBD2 identical over 11 bases. Germline V gene sequence: CDR1 LNHDA, CDR2 SQIVND (reference sequence). After removal of 5 bases from V and 1 base from J, the junction contained 9 bases not matched to a gene. This CDR3 is built from 17 residues. The CDR3 sequence: CASSWDHSGGVQETQYF. The CDR3 region has the DNA TGTGCCAGTAGTTGGGATCATAGCGGGGGGGTCCAAGAGACCCAGTACTTC.

CDR3 protein: CASSGGPGGNSPLHF. The DNA of the CDR3 is TGTGCCAGCAGCGGGGGGCCAGGGGGTAATTCACCCCTCCACTTT. This sequence joins TRBV5-6 and TRBJ1-6; 7 bases match TRBD1. This CDR3 is 15 amino acids long. Germline V gene data show CDR1 as SGHDT and CDR2 as YYEEEE. The trim removed 4 bases at V and 6 bases at J, leaving 7 bases unmatched.

This clone was observed a handful of times. The V and J genes are TRBV20-1 and TRBJ2-7, with D possibly TRBD1 on 5 matching bases. This CDR3 is built from 11 residues. Germline assignment: CDR1 DFQATT and CDR2 SNEGSKA (reference sequence). The V gene lost 4 bases and the J gene lost 6 bases, with 10 bases spanning the gap. The CDR3: CSAMTRAEQYF. In DNA form, the CDR3 reads TGCAGTGCTATGACCAGGGCCGAGCAGTACTTC.

The sample holds a few counts of this clone. One end of the junction does not line up with germline, which may come from a read error. The rearrangement uses TRBV7-9 and TRBJ1-4; 8 nucleotides align to TRBD1. This CDR3 region has 14 residues. Looked up from germline, CDR1 is SEHNR and CDR2 is FQNEAQ (reference sequence). The CDR3 loop reads CSSREGTGNEKLFF. The CDR3 DNA follows: TGTTCCAGCAGGGAAGGGACAGGAAATGAAAAACTGTTTTTT.

A single count supports this clone. The CDR3 nucleotides are TGTGCCAGCAGGACAGGGGGGGGAGATACGCAGTATTTT. Protein: CASRTGGGDTQYF. The chain is built from TRBV28 and TRBJ2-3; TRBD1 agrees at 9 bases. The ends lost 6 bases at V and 5 bases at J; junction bases unmatched: 3. Per the germline V gene, CDR1 is MDHEN and CDR2 is SYDVKM. The CDR3 loop spans 13 amino acids.

Here the CDR3 reads CASSAGTGGYEQYF. The CDR3 DNA reads TGTGCCAGCAGCGCGGGGACGGGTGGATACGAGCAGTACTTC. V usage is TRBV5-6 and J usage is TRBJ2-7; possible D gene TRBD2, 6 bases. CDR1 and CDR2 (germline): SGHDT, YYEEEE. CDR3 length: 14 amino acids. V lost 4 bases and J lost 4, with 15 bases in between.

V and J are TRBV6-4 and TRBJ2-3; 11 positions agree with TRBD1. V lost 3 bases, J lost 5 bases, and 10 bases stayed unmatched. CDR3 size: 17 residues. Germline CDR1 MRHNA, CDR2 SNTAGT. CDR3 amino acids: CASSEGSGQGVGDTQYF. The CDR3 DNA is TGTGCCAGCAGTGAGGGTTCGGGACAGGGGGTTGGAGATACGCAGTATTTT.

Regarding this clone: The sample contains more than one DNA sequence encoding this CDR3. The CDR3 DNA reads TGTGCCAGCAGCTTAGCTGGACAGTACAATGAGCAGTTCTTC. This sequence encodes CASSLAGQYNEQFF. The V call is TRBV11-2, the J call TRBJ2-1; perhaps TRBD1 as D (6 bases). Germline CDR1 reads SGHAT; CDR2 reads FQNNGV. The CDR3 covers 14 residues. V was pared by 1 base and J by 4 bases, with 8 bases between.

The rearrangement links TRBV11-2 to TRBJ2-5; a possible D gene is TRBD2 (6 bases). In germline, CDR1 is SGHAT, CDR2 FQNNGV. Trimming cost V 2 bases and J 5 bases, with 9 bases left between them. The CDR3 length is 13 residues. The CDR3 here is CASSLPGRETQYF. Here the CDR3 DNA reads TGTGCCAGCAGCTTACCAGGGAGGGAGACCCAGTACTTC.

This rearrangement joins TRBV27 to TRBJ1-3; the match to TRBD1 covers 10 bases. V was pared by 2 bases and J by 5 bases, with 3 bases of the junction left unmatched. Per germline, CDR1 MNHEY and CDR2 SMNVEV (reference sequence). The CDR3 length is 15 residues. The CDR3 spells CASSLTTGGRNTIYF. CDR3 nucleotides: TGTGCCAGCAGTTTAACGACAGGGGGCAGAAACACCATATATTTT.

The chain joins TRBV21-1 to TRBJ2-6; no DNA check was done on the table's D call, TRBD2. TRBV21-1 is assigned pseudogene status. The CDR3 length is 22 residues. CDR3 sequence reads: CASSKREMRELLLSGGANVLTF. DNA for the CDR3: TGTGCCAGCAGCAAAAGGGAAATGAGGGAACTCCTTCTATCTGGTGGGGCCAACGTCCTGACTTTC.

The V call is TRBV4-2, the J call TRBJ2-7; D is possibly TRBD2 (6 bases). Trimming shortened V by 3 bases and J by 1 base, and 13 bases separated the two germline ends. CDR3 length: 15 residues. Per the germline V gene, CDR1 is LGHNA and CDR2 is YNFKEQ. For the CDR3, the DNA is TGTGCCAGCAGCCACACGCGGGACTTTTCCTACGAGCAGTACTTC. This sequence encodes CASSHTRDFSYEQYF.

The chain joins TRBV18 to TRBJ2-2; the D gene is possibly TRBD2 (6 bases). Germline V gene lookup returns CDR1 KGHSH and CDR2 LQKENI. This CDR3 region has 15 residues. V was pared by 6 bases and J by 7 bases, with 18 bases between. Here the CDR3 DNA reads TGTGCCAGCTCGGACCTTGGAGTCGGGGGCGGGGAGCTGTTTTTT. It codes for CASSDLGVGGGELFF.

The V call is TRBV15, the J call TRBJ1-4, with 12 bases aligning to TRBD1. Germline CDR1 LNHNV, CDR2 YYDKDF (reference sequence). Germline trimming cut 3 bases from V and 8 bases from J; bases unmatched to any gene: 13. CDR3 length: 18 amino acids. CDR3 region: CATSRVRDRGRLGEKLFF. CDR3 sequence (DNA): TGTGCCACCAGCAGGGTCCGGGACAGGGGGCGTCTCGGGGAAAAACTGTTTTTT.

This clone is a singleton in its sample. The gene calls are TRBV18 and TRBJ1-4; D perhaps matches TRBD1 (5 bases). The V end lost 0 bases, the J end lost 8 bases, and 10 bases lay between the germline ends. CDR1 and CDR2 (germline): KGHSH, LQKENI. This CDR3 comprises 14 residues. Here the CDR3 reads CASSPPAGREKLFF. CDR3 sequence (DNA): TGTGCCAGCTCACCACCGGCAGGGCGGGAAAAACTGTTTTTT.

This clone was seen once. The genes are TRBV5-1 and TRBJ2-7; the match to TRBD1 covers 9 bases. Germline V CDR1 and CDR2: SGHRS, YFSETQ. The CDR3 sequence is 14 residues long. V trimming: 0 bases; J trimming: 3 bases; junction bases outside the gene matches: 1. CDR3 sequence reads: CASSLEGQGYEQYF. DNA for the CDR3: TGCGCCAGCAGCTTGGAGGGACAGGGCTACGAGCAGTACTTC.

The rearrangement uses TRBV28 and TRBJ2-5; D unresolved. The end of the DNA aligns better with TRBJ2-7, so the J call may be wrong. This CDR3 has 11 residues. Germline V CDR1 and CDR2: MDHEN, SYDVKM. DNA of the CDR3: TGTGCCAGCAGTGAATCTAACGAGCAGTACTTC. As protein: CASSESNEQYF.

The DNA of the CDR3 is TGTGCCAGCAGTGATAGCGGGGGGCCCTCAGAGACCCAGTACTTC. Translated, it gives CASSDSGGPSETQYF. This chain connects TRBV2 to TRBJ2-5; 10 bases are shared with TRBD2. V lost 3 bases, J lost 4 bases, and 5 bases stayed unmatched. This CDR3 contains 15 residues. Germline CDR1 SNHLY, CDR2 FYNNEI.